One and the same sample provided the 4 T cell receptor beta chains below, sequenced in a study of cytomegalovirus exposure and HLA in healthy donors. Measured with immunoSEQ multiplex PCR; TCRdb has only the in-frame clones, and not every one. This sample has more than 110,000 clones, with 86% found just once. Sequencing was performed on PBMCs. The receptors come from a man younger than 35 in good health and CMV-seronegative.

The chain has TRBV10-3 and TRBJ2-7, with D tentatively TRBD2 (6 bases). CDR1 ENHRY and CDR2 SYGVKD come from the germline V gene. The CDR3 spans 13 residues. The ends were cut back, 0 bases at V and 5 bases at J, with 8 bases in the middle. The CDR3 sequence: CAISESTGDEQYF. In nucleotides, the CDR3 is TGTGCCATCAGTGAGTCTACGGGGGACGAGCAGTACTTC.

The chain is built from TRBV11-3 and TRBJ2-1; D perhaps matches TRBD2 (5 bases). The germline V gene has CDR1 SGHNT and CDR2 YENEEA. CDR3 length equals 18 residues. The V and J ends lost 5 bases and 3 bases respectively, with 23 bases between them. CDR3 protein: CASSLSYSQTRGYNEQFF. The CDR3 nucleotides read TGTGCCAGCAGCCTTAGTTATTCCCAGACTCGGGGCTACAATGAGCAGTTCTTC.

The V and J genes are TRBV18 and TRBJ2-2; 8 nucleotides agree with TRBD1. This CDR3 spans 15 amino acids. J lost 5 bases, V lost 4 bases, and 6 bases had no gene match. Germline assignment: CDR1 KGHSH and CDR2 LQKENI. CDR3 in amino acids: CASSQDRVGTGELFF. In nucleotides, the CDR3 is TGTGCCAGCTCACAGGACAGGGTCGGAACCGGGGAGCTGTTTTTT.

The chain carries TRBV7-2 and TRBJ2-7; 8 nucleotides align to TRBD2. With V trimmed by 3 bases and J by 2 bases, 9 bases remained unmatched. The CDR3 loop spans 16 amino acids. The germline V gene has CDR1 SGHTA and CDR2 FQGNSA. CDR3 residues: CASSLPRNSGAYEQYF. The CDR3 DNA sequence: TGTGCCAGCAGCTTGCCCCGGAATAGCGGGGCCTACGAGCAGTACTTC.